The present T cell receptor (beta chain) was sequenced within a study of cytomegalovirus exposure and HLA in healthy donors. Study-wide results and limits: Clonal expansion was found to be greater in HLA-associated TCR beta chains than in equally common others in a later analysis. Immune exposure was documented only through CMV serostatus. Sequences of the TCR beta chain were said to predict the HLA-A and HLA-B alleles of most subjects accurately. In a later analysis, productive TCRs from donors in an Asian-associated ancestry cluster reportedly carried fewer N-insertions than the cohort mean.

The PCR employed 60 Vbeta primers together with 13 Jbeta primers. Assay used: immunoSEQ multiplex PCR; TCRdb lists only in-frame clones, some missing. The sample shows roughly 51,000 clones, and about 6% sits with its ten largest clones. The V and J ends lost 0 bases and 5 bases, in that order; junction bases with no gene match: 4. This CDR3 spans 17 amino acids. Germline V gene sequence: CDR1 LNHDA, CDR2 SQIVND (reference sequence). Remarks on this clone: No antigen is known for it.

This rearrangement joins TRBV19 to TRBJ2-1, with 13 positions matching TRBD2. The source of this sequence is a male donor in good health and CMV-seropositive. Sequences were obtained from PBMCs. The CDR3: CASSIEGLAGIDNEQFF. The CDR3 nucleotides are TGTGCCAGTAGTATAGAGGGACTAGCGGGGATTGACAATGAGCAGTTCTTC. Together with reference TRBV19 and TRBJ2-1, the CDR3 gives the full variable domain: DGGITQSPKYLFRKEGQNVTLSCEQNLNHDAMYWYRQDPGQGLRLIYYSQIVNDFQKGDIAEGYSVSREKKESFPLTVTSAQKNPTAFYLCASSIEGLAGIDNEQFFGPGTRLTVL.